These 22 T cell receptor beta chains share one sample of origin, sequenced in a study of CD8 T cells in ankylosing spondylitis. In TCRdb, the 5' RACE reads were re-called with MiXCR into one record per CDR3 protein. The sample includes 250,000 to 400,000 distinct CDR3 sequences, roughly 12% of them seen just once. The specimen sequenced was blood, either unsorted or a sorted T cell fraction (not recorded which). All receptors derive from a female donor with ankylosing spondylitis or in good health (not recorded which).

This clonotype was found many times. The V and J genes are TRBV12-3 or TRBV12-4 and TRBJ1-1, with 9 bases identical to TRBD1. The CDR3 has 14 residues. The ends lost 6 bases at V and 5 bases at J; junction bases unmatched: 7. CDR3 protein: CASSPTGGLTEAFF. CDR3 DNA sequence: TGTGCCAGCAGCCCGACAGGGGGTTTGACTGAAGCTTTCTTT.

This clonotype was picked up a small number of times. This rearrangement joins TRBV25-1 to TRBJ2-1, with TRBD2 identical over 11 bases. Trimming took 5 bases from V and 0 from J; bases not matched to a gene: 3. The CDR3 covers 16 residues. CDR1 and CDR2 (germline): MGHDK, SYGVNS. For the CDR3, the DNA is TGTGCCAGCAGTCCTAGCGGGGGGTTCTCCTACAATGAGCAGTTCTTC. It yields the protein CASSPSGGFSYNEQFF.

This clonotype was counted many times. This sequence joins TRBV28 and TRBJ2-5, with 7 bases aligning to TRBD2. From germline, CDR1 is MDHEN and CDR2 SYDVKM. The CDR3 extends over 13 amino acids. J was trimmed by 4 bases and V by 7 bases; bases with no gene match: 6. CDR3 residues: CASIPRLAETQYF. The CDR3 region has the DNA TGTGCCAGCATTCCTCGACTAGCAGAGACCCAGTACTTC.

The CDR3 protein is CASSLRVAIYSMDEQFF. DNA for the CDR3: TGTGCCAGCAGCTTGCGGGTTGCGATCTACTCAATGGATGAGCAGTTCTTC. The gene calls are TRBV5-6 and TRBJ2-1; no clear D. Trimming removed 1 base from V and 8 bases from J, with 22 bases in between. The CDR3 contains 17 residues. Germline assignment: CDR1 SGHDT and CDR2 YYEEEE.

This clonotype was counted many times. The chain combines TRBV10-2 with TRBJ1-5; TRBD1 matches at 7 bases. CDR1 and CDR2 (germline): WSHSY, SAAADI. V dropped 8 bases and J dropped 6; count of bases not matched to a gene: 7. The CDR3 spans 13 residues. CDR3 sequence reads: CASSDRDGQPQHF. Written as DNA, the CDR3 is TGCGCCAGCTCAGACAGGGACGGTCAGCCCCAGCATTTT.

This clonotype was seen ten or more times. V is TRBV5-1 and J is TRBJ2-5; a possible D gene is TRBD2 (5 bases). The germline gives CDR1 SGHRS, CDR2 YFSETQ. Trimming took 4 bases from V and 0 from J, leaving 13 bases between them. The CDR3 totals 15 residues. The CDR3 is CASSPLRGNQETQYF. The CDR3 nucleotides read TGCGCCAGCAGCCCCCTGAGAGGGAACCAAGAGACCCAGTACTTC.

This clonotype showed up just a few times. This sequence joins TRBV5-4 and TRBJ2-5; D may be TRBD1 (5 bases). Germline values: CDR1 SGHNT, CDR2 YYREEE (reference sequence). Trimming cost V 0 bases and J 6 bases, with 18 bases left between them. CDR3 length: 16 residues. The DNA for the CDR3 is TGTGCCAGCAGCTTGGCAAATGCAGGGCTTGGGAAGACCCAGTACTTC. Translation: CASSLANAGLGKTQYF. Filled out from reference TRBV5-4 and TRBJ2-5, the complete variable domain reads ETGVTQSPTHLIKTRGQQVTLRCSSQSGHNTVSWYQQALGQGPQFIFQYYREEENGRGNFPPRFSGLQFPNYSSELNVNALELDDSALYLCASSLANAGLGKTQYFGPGTRLLVL.

This clonotype was found a few times. The chain is built from TRBV28 and TRBJ1-1; no reliable D call. V lost 3 bases and J 4 bases, leaving 6 bases between the germline ends. Germline V gene sequence: CDR1 MDHEN, CDR2 SYDVKM. The CDR3 extends over 12 amino acids. Here the CDR3 DNA reads TGTGCCAGCAGTTTCAGGACCACTGAAGCTTTCTTT. As protein: CASSFRTTEAFF.

This clonotype was picked up many times. The chain couples TRBV12-3 or TRBV12-4 to TRBJ1-5; the D gene is possibly TRBD1 (6 bases). This CDR3 comprises 14 residues. V was cut by 7 bases and J by 0 bases, with 10 bases left in between. CDR3 protein: CASNSQGSNQPQHF. CDR3 nucleotide sequence: TGTGCCAGCAATTCACAGGGTAGCAATCAGCCCCAGCATTTT.

This clonotype has a count of ten or more. J is TRBJ2-7 and V is TRBV29-1; 8 bases line up with TRBD1. The CDR3 length is 13 residues. The germline V gene has CDR1 SQVTM and CDR2 ANQGSEA. V lost 5 bases to trimming and J lost 5 bases; unmatched junction nucleotides: 8. The CDR3 DNA follows: TGCAGCGTTTCCGGACAGGGATTTCACGAGCAGTACTTC. It codes for CSVSGQGFHEQYF.

The sample holds many counts of this clonotype. The chain is built from TRBV20-1 and TRBJ2-3, with D uncertain. CDR1 and CDR2 from the germline V gene are DFQATT and SNEGSKA (reference sequence). This CDR3 is 13 amino acids long. V lost 2 bases and J 4 bases, leaving 10 bases between the germline ends. The CDR3 DNA follows: TGCAGTGCTAGACGCAGCGCCTCAGATACGCAGTATTTT. It specifies CSARRSASDTQYF.

This clonotype has ten or more counts. The chain links TRBV11-2 to TRBJ1-3; D ambiguous. Germline V gives CDR1 SGHAT, CDR2 FQNNGV. Trimming stripped 6 bases from V and 0 bases from J, with 9 bases between. The CDR3 runs 14 residues. The CDR3 loop reads CASRPTASGNTIYF. As DNA, the CDR3 is TGTGCCAGCAGGCCTACGGCCTCTGGAAACACCATATATTTT.

This clonotype was seen many times. The J gene is TRBJ2-7, the V gene TRBV7-9; D not resolved. Germline V gene sequence: CDR1 SEHNR, CDR2 FQNEAQ (reference sequence). There are 12 residues in the CDR3. With 6 bases removed from V and 1 base from J, the gap between germline ends came to 7 bases. This CDR3 is CASSNRSYEQYF. In DNA form, the CDR3 reads TGTGCCAGCAGTAACAGATCCTACGAGCAGTACTTC.

At least ten counts were recorded for this clonotype. V usage is TRBV20-1 and J usage is TRBJ2-5; D not certain. This CDR3 is built from 12 residues. The V gene lost 1 base and the J gene lost 1 base, with 4 bases spanning the gap. Per germline, CDR1 DFQATT and CDR2 SNEGSKA (reference sequence). This CDR3 reads CSARALQETQYF. The CDR3 region has the DNA TGCAGTGCTAGAGCACTCCAAGAGACCCAGTACTTC.

The sample holds many counts of this clonotype. The V and J genes are TRBV9 and TRBJ2-2; no firm D call. CDR1 and CDR2 (germline): SGDLS, YYNGEE. Trimming took 3 bases from V and 6 from J, leaving 9 bases between them. CDR3 size: 13 residues. Here the CDR3 reads CASSALKPGELFF. In DNA, the CDR3 is TGTGCCAGCAGCGCTCTAAAACCCGGGGAGCTGTTTTTT.

This clonotype was recorded at least ten times. The chain employs TRBV20-1 and TRBJ1-1; D ambiguous. The germline gives CDR1 DFQATT, CDR2 SNEGSKA (reference sequence). Trimming took off 3 bases at V and 6 bases at J, with 11 bases between the two ends. The length of the CDR3 is 12 residues. The CDR3 sequence is CSASDPDSEAFF. CDR3 nucleotide sequence: TGCAGTGCTAGTGACCCGGACTCTGAAGCTTTCTTT.

In its sample, this clonotype was seen many times. The rearrangement joins TRBV20-1 to TRBJ2-1, with D possibly TRBD2 on 6 matching bases. Trimming removed 0 bases from V and 4 bases from J, with 10 bases in between. In germline, CDR1 is DFQATT, CDR2 SNEGSKA (reference sequence). The CDR3 spans 14 residues. In DNA, the CDR3 is TGCAGTGCTAGAGACCTAGCGAAATACAATGAGCAGTTCTTC. Its translation: CSARDLAKYNEQFF.

This clonotype has a count of ten or more. The rearrangement uses TRBV4-2 and TRBJ2-2; D is possibly TRBD2 (5 bases). CDR1 LGHNA and CDR2 YNFKEQ come from the germline V gene. The ends were cut back, 0 bases at V and 2 bases at J, with 10 bases in the middle. This CDR3 has 16 residues. CDR3 loop: CASSQETGGNTGELFF. CDR3 nucleotides: TGTGCCAGCAGCCAAGAAACCGGAGGAAACACCGGGGAGCTGTTTTTT.

Ten or more counts support this clonotype. The chain is built from TRBV29-1 and TRBJ2-5; D is possibly TRBD1 (5 bases). This CDR3 spans 14 amino acids. V dropped 2 bases and J dropped 2 bases, with 12 bases sitting between them. Per the germline V gene, CDR1 is SQVTM and CDR2 is ANQGSEA. The CDR3 nucleotides are TGCAGCGTTGAATTTTCGGACACGCAAGAGACCCAGTACTTC. This translates into CSVEFSDTQETQYF.

This clonotype showed up many times. The V and J genes are TRBV20-1 and TRBJ1-2; D gene uncertain. Germline lookup yields CDR1 DFQATT and CDR2 SNEGSKA (reference sequence). The V end lost 6 bases, the J end lost 8 bases, and 16 bases lay between the germline ends. This CDR3 contains 12 residues. CDR3 region: CSAPRVSAGYTF. For the CDR3, the DNA is TGCAGTGCCCCTCGGGTGTCGGCCGGCTACACCTTC.

Only a few counts were recorded for this clonotype. CDR3 coding DNA: TGCGCCAGCAACCCAGCGGGGGGTTCGGGCATTCAGTACTTC. Its protein product is CASNPAGGSGIQYF. The rearrangement links TRBV5-1 to TRBJ2-4; 9 bases map to TRBD2. The length of the CDR3 is 14 residues. The ends lost 6 bases at V and 9 bases at J; junction bases unmatched: 10. Germline assignment: CDR1 SGHRS and CDR2 YFSETQ. Complete variable domain (other parts from reference TRBV5-1 and TRBJ2-4): KAGVTQTPRYLIKTRGQQVTLSCSPISGHRSVSWYQQTPGQGLQFLFEYFSETQRNKGNFPGRFSGRQFSNSRSEMNVSTLELGDSALYLCASNPAGGSGIQYFGAGTRLSVL.

A note on this clonotype: A much larger clone sits a single nucleotide away, making a read error possible. The chain uses TRBV20-1 and TRBJ1-2; weak D call: TRBD1 (6 bases). Germline CDR1 and CDR2: DFQATT and SNEGSKA (reference sequence). This CDR3 has 13 amino acids. This CDR3 is CGAIQGPSYGYTF. The CDR3, as DNA: TGCGGTGCTATACAGGGCCCTTCCTATGGCTACACCTTC.